The rows below give T cell receptor beta chains drawn from one sample of a study of monozygotic twins with inflammatory bowel disease. TCRdb re-analyzed the 5' RACE reads; it lists each CDR3 protein once, without DNA. This table holds about 110,000 distinct CDR3 sequences. The source material was blood. The receptors shown here come from a human donor with ulcerative colitis or Crohn's disease, or a healthy co-twin of an affected twin (not recorded which). Both conserved end residues are part of each CDR3.

J	V	CDR3
TRBJ1-4	TRBV4-3	CASRPMLEHLNEKLFF
TRBJ1-5	TRBV12-3/TRBV12-4	CASSGGLWNQPQHF
TRBJ2-1	TRBV7-2	CASSFGGRSYNEQFF
TRBJ1-2	TRBV24-1	CATSDSGAGNYGYTF
TRBJ1-6	TRBV16	CASSLGGSGATSSPLHF
TRBJ1-6	TRBV5-1	CASSPWTGGGNSPLHF
TRBJ1-2	TRBV3-1	CASSRRRSSNYGYTF
TRBJ1-4	TRBV6-5	CASSYAWGALNEKLFF
TRBJ1-1	TRBV9	CASSKTGLNTEAFF
TRBJ2-1	TRBV6-4	CASRYRGLGDEQFF
TRBJ1-6	TRBV7-9	CASSLARGGSYNSPLHF
TRBJ2-4	TRBV7-2	CASSWGTSGSSIQYF
TRBJ1-3	TRBV6-5	CASSYSMGSDTIYF
TRBJ2-1	TRBV28	CASSGGVYGWEQFF
TRBJ2-3	TRBV7-2	CASSPSPGGYTDTQYF
TRBJ2-3	TRBV18	CASSTGQGTDTQYF
TRBJ2-3	TRBV3-1	CASSPPLAGSTDTQYF
TRBJ2-7	TRBV4-3	CASSQDARGFYEQYF
TRBJ2-1	TRBV13	CASSSKVSGAYNEQFF
TRBJ2-7	TRBV7-9	CASSLVGESSSYEQYF
TRBJ1-4	TRBV12-3/TRBV12-4	CASSIQGNGNEKLFF
TRBJ1-6	TRBV5-1	CASSLYSTGADNSPLHF
TRBJ2-7	TRBV20-1	CSANPGLVGGYEQYF
TRBJ2-7	TRBV28	CASSLYAGNQYEQYF
TRBJ2-1	TRBV20-1	CSAMMVAGDNEQFF
TRBJ2-1	TRBV4-3	CASSQLDRDNEQFF
TRBJ1-5	TRBV20-1	CSARDPGQGRKSQHF
TRBJ2-2	TRBV24-1	CATSDQTGVETGELFF
TRBJ2-7	TRBV28	CASSPPGTGAYEQYF
TRBJ1-5	TRBV28	CASSFFTGKQPQHF
TRBJ2-3	TRBV7-2	CASSQWTSGDTQYF
TRBJ1-2	TRBV4-2	CASSQGEWLNYGYTF
TRBJ2-1	TRBV5-1	CASSLVAGGDNEQFF
TRBJ1-5	TRBV10-3	CATKGNVGSADQPQHF
TRBJ1-5	TRBV20-1	CSARGTGIFYLPQHF
TRBJ2-6	TRBV7-3	CASSSTSSSSGANVLTF
TRBJ2-1	TRBV20-1	CSASPRPGGPNNEQFF
TRBJ2-5	TRBV9	CASSIDGGREETQYF
TRBJ2-7	TRBV24-1	CATSEGTATSYEQYF
TRBJ2-5	TRBV20-1	CSAAGGGETQYF
TRBJ2-1	TRBV15	CATSRAVLTGSYNEQFF
TRBJ1-5	TRBV7-2	CASSLDPFSGPQHF
TRBJ2-7	TRBV12-3/TRBV12-4	CASSGRANEQYF
TRBJ2-6	TRBV12-3/TRBV12-4	CASSFNQSKSPGANVLTF
TRBJ1-3	TRBV4-3	CASSQDLQEGNTIYF
TRBJ1-4	TRBV7-8	CASSSQTGSREKLFF